Listed below are T cell receptor beta chains from one sample, sequenced in a study of T-cell memory formation after mild COVID-19. Each CDR3 protein is one row after TCRdb ran MiXCR on the 5' RACE reads. The data hold 120,000 or so distinct CDR3 sequences, with 16% observed a single time. Sequenced material: PBMCs or a T cell subset sorted from them (not recorded which). The receptors come from an adult woman who had mild COVID-19 (a few samples of this study predate the infection). Cell type and time point are not known. Both conserved end residues are part of each CDR3. The D gene is left open where the match is weak. Size tells how often a clone was seen (once, few, many) or the class of an expanded clone, and some rows leave it out.

>15|TRBV5-5|TRBD1|NA|TRBJ2-7
CASSPGQGAFWEQYF
TGTGCCAGCAGCCCGGGACAGGGGGCTTTTTGGGAGCAGTACTTC
>15|TRBV12-3/TRBV12-4|NA|few|TRBJ1-6
CASSLAAGTNSPLHF
TGTGCCAGCAGTTTAGCGGCAGGCACTAATTCACCCCTCCACTTT
>17|TRBV21-1|NA|NA|TRBJ2-1
CASSTRLAGVPIDEQFF
TGTGCCAGCAGCACCAGACTAGCGGGAGTCCCAATTGATGAGCAGTTCTTC
>14|TRBV5-1|NA|NA|TRBJ1-1
CASSLDLSQTEAFF
TGCGCCAGCAGCTTGGATTTGTCACAGACCGAAGCTTTCTTT
>13|TRBV12-3/TRBV12-4|NA|NA|TRBJ2-7
CASSPGLRGEQYF
TGTGCCAGCAGTCCCGGGCTAAGGGGGGAGCAGTACTTC
>16|TRBV7-9|TRBD1|once|TRBJ1-2
CASSRTIMGQGDGYTF
TGTGCCAGCAGCCGAACAATAATGGGGCAGGGGGATGGCTACACCTTC
>15|TRBV6-2/TRBV6-3|TRBD1|few|TRBJ1-5
CASSYSRDSYQPQHF
TGTGCCAGCAGTTACTCCCGGGACAGCTATCAGCCCCAGCATTTT
>15|TRBV5-1|TRBD2|many|TRBJ2-1
CASSLDLAGGREQFF
TGCGCCAGCAGCTTGGATCTAGCGGGAGGTCGGGAGCAGTTCTTC
>13|TRBV5-1|NA|NA|TRBJ1-2
CASSLQINYGYTF
TGCGCCAGCAGCTTGCAGATTAACTATGGCTACACCTTC
>11|TRBV30|NA|few|TRBJ2-1
CAWSDHNEQFF
TGTGCCTGGAGTGACCACAATGAGCAGTTCTTC
>16|TRBV10-2|NA|many|TRBJ1-5
CASSESLLHINQPQHF
TGCGCCAGCAGTGAGTCGCTGTTGCACATTAATCAGCCCCAGCATTTT
>14|TRBV12-3/TRBV12-4|NA|NA|TRBJ1-4
CASTPGETNEKLFF
TGTGCCAGCACGCCAGGGGAAACTAATGAAAAACTGTTTTTT
>15|TRBV7-2|TRBD1|many|TRBJ1-1
CASSFQNAGGTEAFF
TGTGCCAGCAGCTTCCAAAACGCAGGGGGCACTGAAGCTTTCTTT
>14|TRBV19|NA|few|TRBJ2-5
CASSTSGRQETQYF
NA
>18|TRBV12-5|NA|NA|TRBJ2-1
CASGAQGLSTNLGGEQFF
TGTGCTAGTGGTGCTCAAGGACTATCAACAAATTTGGGGGGTGAGCAGTTCTTC
>18|TRBV6-6|TRBD2|NA|TRBJ2-3
CASNERTSGGAETDTQYF
TGTGCCAGCAACGAGAGGACTAGCGGGGGGGCCGAAACAGATACGCAGTATTTT
>18|TRBV4-1|TRBD2|few|TRBJ2-1
CASSPGLAGVSSYNEQFF
TGCGCCAGCAGCCCCGGACTAGCGGGGGTTAGCTCCTACAATGAGCAGTTCTTC
>14|TRBV4-3|NA|once|TRBJ1-1
CASSQAGPDTEAFF
TGCGCCAGCAGCCAAGCGGGACCTGACACTGAAGCTTTCTTT
>14|TRBV7-2|NA|NA|TRBJ1-1
CASSLVVGNTEAFF
TGTGCCAGCAGCTTAGTTGTCGGGAACACTGAAGCTTTCTTT
>12|TRBV12-3/TRBV12-4|NA|few|TRBJ2-2
CASRPPSGELFF
TGTGCCAGCAGGCCCCCGTCCGGGGAGCTGTTTTTT
>14|TRBV7-9|NA|few|TRBJ1-1
CASSPTGMNTEAFF
TGTGCCAGCAGTCCGACAGGAATGAACACTGAAGCTTTCTTT
>14|TRBV5-1|TRBD1|few|TRBJ2-7
CASSFSDRDIEQYF
TGCGCCAGCAGCTTCAGTGACAGGGATATCGAGCAGTACTTC
>14|TRBV6-6|TRBD2|NA|TRBJ2-1
CASSYAGLAGDRFF
TGTGCCAGCAGTTACGCGGGACTAGCGGGAGACCGGTTCTTC
>14|TRBV5-1|TRBD1|NA|TRBJ2-7
CASSFRTGGREQYF
TGCGCCAGCAGCTTCCGGACAGGGGGAAGGGAGCAGTACTTC
>10|TRBV21-1|NA|few|TRBJ2-1
CARFSKEQFF
TGTGCCAGGTTTTCGAAAGAGCAGTTCTTC
>16|TRBV4-1|NA|NA|TRBJ1-4
CASSQVPARVREKLFF
TGCGCCAGCAGCCAAGTTCCCGCCAGGGTGAGGGAAAAACTGTTTTTT
>14|TRBV7-8|NA|few|TRBJ2-5
CASSLKVLQETQYF
TGTGCCAGCAGCTTAAAGGTGCTCCAAGAGACCCAGTACTTC
>14|TRBV12-3/TRBV12-4|TRBD1|NA|TRBJ1-4
CASSKGATSEKLFF
TGTGCCAGCAGCAAGGGGGCCACATCTGAAAAACTGTTTTTT
>19|TRBV9|TRBD2|NA|TRBJ2-4
CASSPTSGGSLVAKNIQYF
TGTGCCAGCAGCCCGACTAGCGGGGGGTCCCTCGTAGCCAAAAACATTCAGTACTTC
>14|TRBV2|NA|NA|TRBJ1-1
CASSASGNLGEAFF
TGTGCCAGCAGTGCGTCAGGGAATCTTGGTGAAGCTTTCTTT
>12|TRBV12-3/TRBV12-4|NA|few|TRBJ1-2
CASSFETNGYTF
TGTGCCAGCAGTTTCGAGACTAATGGCTACACCTTC
>14|TRBV5-1|NA|many|TRBJ2-3
CASTTGQDTDTQYF
TGCGCCAGCACAACGGGCCAGGACACAGATACGCAGTATTTT
>15|TRBV5-1|TRBD2|few|TRBJ2-1
CASTPLLAGNNEQFF
TGCGCCAGCACACCCCTACTAGCGGGGAACAATGAGCAGTTCTTC
>13|TRBV20-1|NA|NA|TRBJ1-1
CSARAGVETEAFF
TGCAGTGCTAGGGCGGGGGTCGAGACTGAAGCTTTCTTT
>14|TRBV5-1|NA|many|TRBJ2-5
CASSLDPGVKTQYF
TGCGCCAGCAGCTTGGATCCGGGGGTGAAGACCCAGTACTTC
>17|TRBV5-1|NA|NA|TRBJ1-1
CASSLSAARTQNTEAFF
TGCGCCAGCAGCTTGTCAGCGGCACGGACACAGAACACTGAAGCTTTCTTT
>16|TRBV14|TRBD1|NA|TRBJ2-2
CASSPTGTENTGELFF
TGTGCCAGCAGCCCAACCGGGACAGAGAACACCGGGGAGCTGTTTTTT
>16|TRBV5-1|TRBD1|few|TRBJ2-5
CASSLWQGAGRETQYF
TGCGCCAGCAGCTTGTGGCAGGGGGCAGGTCGAGAGACCCAGTACTTC
>17|TRBV5-1|TRBD2|NA|TRBJ2-1
CASSLGPRIAGVGEQFF
TGCGCCAGCAGCTTGGGCCCCCGGATCGCGGGGGTGGGTGAGCAGTTCTTC
>15|TRBV28|NA|NA|TRBJ1-1
CASSGARVTSTEAFF
TGTGCCAGCAGTGGGGCCAGGGTGACATCAACTGAAGCTTTCTTT
>17|TRBV18|TRBD1|few|TRBJ2-6
CASSLTGGAVGANVLTF
TGTGCCAGCTCCCTAACAGGGGGCGCGGTGGGGGCCAACGTCCTGACTTTC
>14|TRBV20-1|TRBD2|NA|TRBJ2-1
CSAIEGGVYNEQFF
TGCAGTGCTATTGAGGGAGGGGTCTACAATGAGCAGTTCTTC
>16|TRBV15|TRBD2|few|TRBJ2-1
CATSRASGSTYNEQFF
TGTGCCACCAGCAGAGCCAGCGGGAGCACGTACAATGAGCAGTTCTTC
>15|TRBV2|NA|few|TRBJ2-1
CASSDFITFYNEQFF
TGTGCCAGCAGTGACTTTATAACTTTTTACAATGAGCAGTTCTTC
>16|TRBV14|NA|few|TRBJ2-1
CASSQDWTPHYNEQFF
TGTGCCAGCAGCCAAGATTGGACCCCCCATTACAATGAGCAGTTCTTC
>13|TRBV18|NA|few|TRBJ1-5
CASSPGEGQPQHF
TGTGCCAGCTCACCAGGGGAGGGTCAGCCCCAGCATTTT